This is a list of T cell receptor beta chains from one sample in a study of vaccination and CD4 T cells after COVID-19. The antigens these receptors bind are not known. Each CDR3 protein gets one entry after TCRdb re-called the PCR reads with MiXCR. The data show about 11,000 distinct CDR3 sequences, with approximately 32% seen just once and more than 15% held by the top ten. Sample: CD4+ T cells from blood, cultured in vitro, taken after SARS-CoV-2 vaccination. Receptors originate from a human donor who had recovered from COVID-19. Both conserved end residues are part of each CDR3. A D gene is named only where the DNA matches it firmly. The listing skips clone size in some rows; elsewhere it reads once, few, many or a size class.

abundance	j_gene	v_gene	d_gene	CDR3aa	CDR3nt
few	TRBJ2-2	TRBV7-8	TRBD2	CASSLGSGGRALTGELFF	TGTGCCAGCAGCCTCGGGTCGGGCGGGAGGGCCCTCACCGGGGAGCTGTTTTTT
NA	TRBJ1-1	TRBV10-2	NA	CASQGREAFF	TGCGCCAGCCAGGGGCGGGAAGCTTTCTTT
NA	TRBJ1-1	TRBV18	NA	CASSQMGPDTEAFF	TGTGCCAGCTCACAAATGGGGCCAGACACTGAAGCTTTCTTT
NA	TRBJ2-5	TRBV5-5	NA	CASSLSWGQETQYF	TGTGCCAGCAGCTTAAGTTGGGGCCAAGAGACCCAGTACTTC
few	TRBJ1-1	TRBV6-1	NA	CASTLNQGMGTEAFF	TGTGCCAGCACCCTGAATCAGGGGATGGGCACTGAAGCTTTCTTT
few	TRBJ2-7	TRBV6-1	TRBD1	CASSTGQGRYEQYF	TGTGCCAGCAGTACCGGACAGGGGAGGTACGAGCAGTACTTC
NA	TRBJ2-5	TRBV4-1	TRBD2	CASSQGEAGGRKTQYF	TGCGCCAGCAGCCAAGGCGAGGCGGGAGGGAGGAAGACCCAGTACTTC
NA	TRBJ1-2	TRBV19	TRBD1	CASKVLRTGVAGYTF	TGTGCCAGTAAGGTACTAAGGACAGGGGTGGCTGGCTACACCTTC
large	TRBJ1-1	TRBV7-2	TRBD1	CASSTYDRAPEAFF	TGTGCCAGCAGCACCTACGACAGGGCCCCTGAAGCTTTCTTT
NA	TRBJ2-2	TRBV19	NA	CASSKGNTGELFF	TGTGCCAGTAGTAAGGGGAACACCGGGGAGCTGTTTTTT
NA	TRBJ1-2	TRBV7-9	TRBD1	CASSLGPQGASYGYTF	TGTGCCAGCAGCTTAGGACCCCAGGGGGCTAGCTATGGCTACACCTTC
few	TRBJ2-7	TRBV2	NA	CASRRQGATALYEQYF	TGTGCCAGCAGGAGGCAGGGCGCTACCGCTCTCTACGAGCAGTACTTC
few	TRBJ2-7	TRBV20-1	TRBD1	CSARDLGQGSEQYF	TGCAGTGCTAGAGATTTGGGACAGGGCTCCGAGCAGTACTTC
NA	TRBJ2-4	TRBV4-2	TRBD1	CASSQDYGTGGSKNIQYF	TGTGCCAGCAGCCAAGATTATGGAACAGGGGGCTCCAAAAACATTCAGTACTTC
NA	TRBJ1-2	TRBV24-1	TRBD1	CATSDSAVGTGGGYTF	TGTGCCACCAGTGATTCCGCCGTAGGGACAGGGGGCGGCTACACCTTC
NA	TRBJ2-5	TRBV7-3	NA	CAGSTYLEETQYF	TGTGCCGGCAGCACCTACCTTGAAGAGACCCAGTACTTC
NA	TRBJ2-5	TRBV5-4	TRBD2	CASSLGTSGRRGETQYF	TGTGCCAGCAGCCTAGGGACTAGCGGGAGGCGGGGGGAGACCCAGTACTTC
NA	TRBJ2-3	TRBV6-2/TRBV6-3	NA	CASSYGESTDTQYF	TGTGCCAGCAGTTACGGGGAAAGCACAGATACGCAGTATTTT
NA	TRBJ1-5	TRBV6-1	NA	CASSTGMNNQPQHF	TGTGCCAGCAGTACCGGAATGAACAATCAGCCCCAGCATTTT
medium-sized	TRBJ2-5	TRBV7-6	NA	CASSLPNWETQYF	TGTGCCAGCAGCTTACCAAATTGGGAGACCCAGTACTTC
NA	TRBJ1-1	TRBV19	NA	CASSMPHGVRDTEAFF	TGTGCCAGTAGTATGCCCCATGGGGTGAGGGACACTGAAGCTTTCTTT
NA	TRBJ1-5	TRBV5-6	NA	CASSFTGRQPQHF	TGTGCCAGCAGCTTTACAGGGCGGCAGCCCCAGCATTTT
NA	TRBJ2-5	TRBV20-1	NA	CSASDSHDSLETQYF	TGCAGTGCCTCGGACTCCCACGACTCCCTAGAGACCCAGTACTTC
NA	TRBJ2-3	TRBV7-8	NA	CASRDQREALDTQYF	TGTGCCAGCAGAGATCAGAGGGAGGCCTTAGATACGCAGTATTTT
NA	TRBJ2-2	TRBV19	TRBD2	CASTPGGGAGAGELFF	TGTGCCAGTACCCCCGGGGGAGGGGCTGGAGCCGGGGAGCTGTTTTTT
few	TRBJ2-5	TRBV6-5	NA	CASSYSRQSRAQYF	TGTGCCAGCAGTTACTCAAGGCAGTCCAGGGCCCAGTACTTC
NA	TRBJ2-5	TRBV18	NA	CASSGRVETQYF	TGTGCCAGCTCAGGACGGGTTGAGACCCAGTACTTC
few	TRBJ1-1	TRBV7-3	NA	CASSPLPGASNTEAFF	TGTGCCAGCAGCCCACTGCCAGGCGCTTCTAACACTGAAGCTTTCTTT
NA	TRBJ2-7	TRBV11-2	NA	CASSLAVDGVYEQYF	TGTGCCAGCAGCTTAGCGGTCGACGGAGTCTACGAGCAGTACTTC
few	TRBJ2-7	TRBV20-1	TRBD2	CSAQDSGRPTYEQYF	TGCAGTGCTCAAGATAGCGGGAGACCGACCTACGAGCAGTACTTC
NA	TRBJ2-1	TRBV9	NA	CASSLGLYNEQFF	TGTGCCAGCAGCCTGGGACTTTACAATGAGCAGTTCTTC
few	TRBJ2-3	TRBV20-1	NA	CSALRWGIDTQYF	TGCAGTGCCCTCAGATGGGGGATAGATACGCAGTATTTT
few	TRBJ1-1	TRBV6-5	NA	CASSYSRVTEAFF	TGTGCCAGCAGTTACTCGAGGGTCACTGAAGCTTTCTTT
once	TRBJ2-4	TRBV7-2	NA	CASSGIAKNIQYF	TGTGCCAGCAGCGGGATAGCCAAAAACATTCAGTACTTC
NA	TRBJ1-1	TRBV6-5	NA	CASSYSDSGKTEAFF	TGTGCCAGCAGTTACTCCGATTCGGGGAAGACTGAAGCTTTCTTT
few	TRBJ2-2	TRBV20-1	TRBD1	CSARILGQGAGGELFF	TGCAGTGCTAGAATTTTAGGGCAGGGGGCCGGCGGGGAGCTGTTTTTT
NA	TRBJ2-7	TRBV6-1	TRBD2	CASSEPGRVGSYEQYF	TGTGCCAGCAGCGAGCCCGGGAGGGTGGGAAGCTACGAGCAGTACTTC
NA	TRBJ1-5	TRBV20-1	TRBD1	CSASRQGARANQPQHF	TGCAGTGCTAGCAGACAGGGGGCGCGGGCCAATCAGCCCCAGCATTTT
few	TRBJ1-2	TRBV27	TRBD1	CASSRTGGWGYGYTF	TGTGCCAGCTCCCGGACAGGGGGCTGGGGCTATGGCTACACCTTC
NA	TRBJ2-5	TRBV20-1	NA	CSAGPQETQYF	TGCAGTGCTGGACCACAAGAGACCCAGTACTTC
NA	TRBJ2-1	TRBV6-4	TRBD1	CASSAETGDNEQFF	TGTGCCAGCAGTGCCGAGACAGGGGACAATGAGCAGTTCTTC
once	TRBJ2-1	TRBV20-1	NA	CSAPSGPSRNEQFF	TGCAGTGCTCCCTCGGGACCTTCAAGGAATGAGCAGTTCTTC
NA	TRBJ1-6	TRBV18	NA	CASSPGGNNSPLHF	TGTGCCAGCTCACCGGGGGGCAATAATTCACCCCTCCACTTT
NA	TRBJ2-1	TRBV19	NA	CASSIWGSLSWLSF	TGTGCCAGTAGTATATGGGGGTCGCTGAGTTGGTTATCCTTC
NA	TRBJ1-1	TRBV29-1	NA	CSASGQPNTEAFF	TGCAGCGCCTCGGGGCAGCCGAACACTGAAGCTTTCTTT
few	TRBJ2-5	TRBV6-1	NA	CASSRPATQYF	TGTGCCAGCAGTCGTCCAGCGACCCAGTACTTC
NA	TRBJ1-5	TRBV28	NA	CASIAGAPNQPQHF	TGTGCCAGCATAGCGGGGGCTCCCAATCAGCCCCAGCATTTT
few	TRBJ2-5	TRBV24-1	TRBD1	CATSRTGAETQYF	TGTGCCACCAGTAGAACAGGGGCAGAGACCCAGTACTTC
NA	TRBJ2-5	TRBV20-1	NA	CSATRDPLYQETQYF	TGCAGTGCTACCCGGGACCCCCTGTACCAAGAGACCCAGTACTTC